The 21 T cell receptor beta chains below come from one sample, sequenced in a study of blood T cells in healthy people across ages. It was with a sample-barcoded 5' primer and a J-beta primer mix that a second PCR of roughly 7 to 11 cycles was run. Via MiXCR, TCRdb re-called the 5' RACE reads, giving one row per CDR3 protein. The sample includes about 680,000 distinct CDR3 sequences, roughly 50% of them seen just once. The sample was blood. The receptors were gathered from a woman aged 55-70 years in good health.

V gene TRBV29-1 combines with J gene TRBJ2-5, with a tentative D call TRBD1 (9 bases). The J call may be mistaken, given a closer DNA end match to TRBJ2-7. Germline loops: CDR1 SQVTM, CDR2 ANQGSEA. The length of the CDR3 is 16 residues. CDR3 loop: CSIRGGSAGQGCEQYF. The CDR3 DNA sequence: TGCAGCATCCGGGGGGGCTCGGCGGGACAGGGATGCGAGCAGTACTTC.

About this clonotype: Mismatch with germline at one junction end may stem from a read error. V gene TRBV7-3 combines with J gene TRBJ2-3; D is ambiguous. Germline V gene data show CDR1 as SGHTA and CDR2 as FQGTGA. The CDR3 totals 12 residues. The CDR3 bases are TGTGCCAGCTCGACTGGTGGAGATATGCAGTATTTT. This translates into CASSTGGDMQYF.

V and J are TRBV7-2 and TRBJ2-3, with D possibly matching TRBD1 (6 bases). Germline V gene lookup returns CDR1 SGHTA and CDR2 FQGNSA. The CDR3 is 10 residues long. In nucleotides, the CDR3 is TGTCACAGGGCCCCAGATACGCAGTATTTT. Its protein is CHRAPDTQYF.

CDR3 protein: CASSLLRASSSGANVLTF. CDR3 DNA: TGTGCCAGCAGTTTACTCCGGGCTTCAAGCTCTGGGGCCAACGTCCTGACTTTC. V and J are TRBV28 and TRBJ2-6; D is unclear. V was clipped by 2 bases and J by 0 bases, with 14 bases between them. The CDR3 has 18 residues. In germline, CDR1 is MDHEN, CDR2 SYDVKM. Full variable domain (missing parts from reference TRBV28 and TRBJ2-6): DVKVTQSSRYLVKRTGEKVFLECVQDMDHENMFWYRQDPGLGLRLIYFSYDVKMKEKGDIPEGYSVSREKKERFSLILESASTNQTSMYLCASSLLRASSSGANVLTFGAGSRLTVL.

The rearrangement joins TRBV6-2 or TRBV6-3 to TRBJ2-7; D remains ambiguous. V was clipped by 0 bases and J by 4 bases, with 7 bases between them. The CDR3 is 13 amino acids. In germline, CDR1 is MNHEY, CDR2 SVGEGT. The CDR3 spells CASSYSMDYEQYF. Here the CDR3 DNA reads TGTGCCAGCAGTTACTCGATGGATTACGAGCAGTACTTC.

This clonotype was counted a few times. The CDR3 loop is CSARWTIKETQYF. The CDR3 region has the DNA TGCAGTGCTAGGTGGACTATCAAAGAGACCCAGTACTTC. The rearrangement links TRBV20-1 to TRBJ2-5; D may be TRBD2 (6 bases). This CDR3 is 13 amino acids long. In germline, CDR1 is DFQATT, CDR2 SNEGSKA (reference sequence). Trimming cost V 3 bases and J 3 bases, with 11 bases left between them.

This clonotype was observed a few times. The genes are TRBV7-9 and TRBJ2-1; D gene uncertain. V was shortened by 5 bases and J by 6 bases, with 17 bases between the two germline ends. The CDR3 loop spans 15 amino acids. Germline V gene data show CDR1 as SEHNR and CDR2 as FQNEAQ (reference sequence). The CDR3 region is CASSRTPTLFNEQFF. The CDR3 coding sequence is TGTGCCAGCAGCCGGACCCCGACTCTTTTCAATGAGCAGTTCTTC.

The J gene is TRBJ2-1, the V gene TRBV10-3, with D hard to call. Germline V lookup: CDR1 ENHRY, CDR2 SYGVKD. Trimming pared 3 bases from V and 12 bases from J, leaving 9 bases between. The CDR3 is 11 amino acids. The CDR3 region is CAISDNVRQFF. In nucleotides, the CDR3 is TGTGCCATCAGTGATAACGTAAGGCAGTTCTTC.

The chain recombines TRBV15 with TRBJ1-4; D unresolved. CDR1 is LNHNV, CDR2 YYDKDF, per germline (reference sequence). The CDR3 covers 13 residues. V shed 5 bases and J shed 6 bases, with 10 bases lying between them. CDR3: CATSCGPDEKLFF. In nucleotides, the CDR3 is TGTGCCACCAGCTGTGGGCCGGATGAAAAACTGTTTTTT.

This chain uses TRBV20-1 with TRBJ1-1; D is undetermined. Trimming took 0 bases from V and 7 from J, leaving 18 bases between them. The germline V gene has CDR1 DFQATT and CDR2 SNEGSKA (reference sequence). This CDR3 is built from 15 residues. The CDR3 here is CSARESSGGSGEAFF. The DNA for the CDR3 is TGCAGTGCTAGAGAGAGCTCGGGCGGAAGTGGTGAAGCTTTCTTT.

This clonotype was seen a single time. The chain couples TRBV29-1 to TRBJ1-1; TRBD1 aligns across 7 bases. Germline CDR1 and CDR2: SQVTM and ANQGSEA. The CDR3 loop spans 12 amino acids. With 7 bases clipped from V and 3 bases from J, the junction kept 5 bases outside the gene matches. This CDR3 reads CSGGQAYTEAFF. The CDR3 DNA reads TGCAGCGGTGGACAGGCTTACACTGAAGCTTTCTTT.

Worth noting for this clonotype: A much larger clone lies one base from this, so it may be a read error. This chain uses TRBV11-1 with TRBJ2-5; D perhaps matches TRBD2 (6 bases). The CDR3 runs 14 residues. Germline V lookup: CDR1 SGHAT, CDR2 FQDESV (reference sequence). Trimming removed 7 bases from V and 11 bases from J, with 23 bases in between. For the CDR3, the DNA is TGTGCCAGCAAGATGACTAGAGTGGGAAATGAGCAGTACTTC. Protein: CASKMTRVGNEQYF. Full variable domain (outside the CDR3, taken from reference TRBV11-1 and TRBJ2-5): EAEVAQSPRYKITEKSQAVAFWCDPISGHATLYWYRQILGQGPELLVQFQDESVVDDSQLPKDRFSAERLKGVDSTLKIQPAELGDSAMYLCASKMTRVGNEQYFGPGTRLLVL.

CDR3 amino acids: CASTSTHRSYNSPLHF. The CDR3 DNA sequence: TGTGCCAGCACCTCGACCCACCGCTCCTATAATTCACCCCTCCACTTT. V gene TRBV6-2 or TRBV6-3 combines with J gene TRBJ1-6; unclear D gene. CDR3 length: 16 residues. The germline V gene encodes CDR1 MNHEY and CDR2 SVGEGT. Trimming shortened V by 7 bases and J by 0 bases, and 13 bases separated the two germline ends.

This chain connects TRBV5-1 to TRBJ2-2, with D possibly being TRBD1 or TRBD2 (5 bases each). Germline CDR1 is SGHRS and CDR2 is YFSETQ. Between the trimmed V and J ends, which lost 2 bases and 2 bases, there was a span of 13 bases. This CDR3 is 16 amino acids long. This CDR3 reads CASSFTGTFNTGELFF. Written as DNA, the CDR3 is TGCGCCAGCAGCTTCACCGGGACCTTTAACACCGGGGAGCTGTTTTTT. The full variable domain, completed using reference TRBV5-1 and TRBJ2-2, is KAGVTQTPRYLIKTRGQQVTLSCSPISGHRSVSWYQQTPGQGLQFLFEYFSETQRNKGNFPGRFSGRQFSNSRSEMNVSTLELGDSALYLCASSFTGTFNTGELFFGEGSRLTVL.

This clonotype turned up a few times. The chain has TRBV11-2 and TRBJ2-1; D is perhaps TRBD1 or TRBD2 (6 bases each). The germline CDR1 and CDR2 sequences are SGHAT and FQNNGV. The CDR3 totals 17 residues. With 0 bases removed from V and 4 bases from J, the gap between germline ends came to 16 bases. This chain's CDR3 is CASSLDGGGLYYNEQFF. The CDR3 coding sequence is TGTGCCAGCAGCTTAGATGGAGGGGGACTCTATTACAATGAGCAGTTCTTC.

In this sample, this clonotype turned up a few times. The J gene is TRBJ1-2, the V gene TRBV29-1; D may be TRBD1 (6 bases). Germline CDR1 is SQVTM and CDR2 is ANQGSEA. The CDR3 runs 15 residues. Trimming took off 0 bases at V and 0 bases at J, with 11 bases between the two ends. CDR3 nucleotide sequence: TGCAGCGTTGAAGAGGGACAAGAGACTAACTATGGCTACACCTTC. Its protein product is CSVEEGQETNYGYTF.

This chain connects TRBV7-9 to TRBJ1-5; 10 bases are a match to TRBD1. The junction had 6 bases not matched to a gene; V was cut back by 5 bases and J by 5 bases. Germline lookup yields CDR1 SEHNR and CDR2 FQNEAQ (reference sequence). The CDR3 has 15 amino acids. The CDR3 DNA is TGTGCCAGCAGCGCAGAGACAGGGGGCGATCAGCCCCAGCATTTT. Amino acid sequence: CASSAETGGDQPQHF.

This rearrangement joins TRBV7-2 to TRBJ2-1; the match to TRBD2 covers 14 bases. Germline loops: CDR1 SGHTA, CDR2 FQGNSA. The CDR3 consists of 20 residues. With 0 bases clipped from V and 3 bases from J, the junction kept 10 bases outside the gene matches. CDR3 amino acids: CASSLAGTSGSLAIYNEQFF. The CDR3 bases are TGTGCCAGCAGCTTAGCCGGGACTAGCGGGAGCCTGGCAATCTACAATGAGCAGTTCTTC.

Details on this clonotype: The junction departs from germline at one end; a sequencing error may be responsible. The gene calls are TRBV28 and TRBJ2-1; no clear D. This CDR3 comprises 14 residues. Germline V gene data show CDR1 as MDHEN and CDR2 as SYDVKM. CDR3 protein: CASGLEPSYNEQFF. The CDR3 nucleotides read TGTGCCAGCGGTTTAGAACCATCCTACAATGAGCAGTTCTTC.

The gene calls are TRBV7-9 and TRBJ2-1; TRBD2 matches 14 bases. With 5 bases clipped from V and 13 bases from J, the junction kept 10 bases outside the gene matches. The CDR3 has 15 amino acids. Germline loops: CDR1 SEHNR, CDR2 FQNEAQ (reference sequence). The CDR3 protein is CASSPWGLAGVGQFF. The DNA for the CDR3 is TGTGCCAGCAGCCCCTGGGGACTAGCGGGAGTAGGTCAGTTCTTC.

V is TRBV7-9 and J is TRBJ2-2; TRBD2 aligns across 9 bases. This CDR3 has 15 amino acids. J gave up 3 bases and V 6 bases, and 5 bases lay outside the gene matches. The germline gives CDR1 SEHNR, CDR2 FQNEAQ (reference sequence). The CDR3 DNA follows: TGTGCCAGCAGATCGAGGACTAGCGACACCGGGGAGCTGTTTTTT. It yields the protein CASRSRTSDTGELFF.